This T cell receptor beta chain is drawn from a study of technical replicates of blood from a handful of donors. This clone was counted a single time. The CDR3 spans 15 residues. Germline V lookup: CDR1 SGDLS, CDR2 YYNGEE. The J segment lost 0 bases and the V segment lost 2 bases, leaving 1 base of the junction unmatched. Assay used: immunoSEQ multiplex PCR; TCRdb lists only in-frame clones, some missing. Of 80,000 or so clones in the sample, about 81% were seen once. The sample consisted of PBMCs. The clonotype originates from a human donor in good health. Some clones in this sample may be carry-over from other donors' samples. V is TRBV9 and J is TRBJ2-3, with 9 bases matching TRBD2. CDR3 residues: CASSVLAGSTDTQYF. The CDR3 DNA is TGTGCCAGCAGCGTCCTAGCGGGGAGCACAGATACGCAGTATTTT. Together with reference TRBV9 and TRBJ2-3, the CDR3 gives the full variable domain: DSGVTQTPKHLITATGQRVTLRCSPRSGDLSVYWYQQSLDQGLQFLIQYYNGEERAKGNILERFSAQQFPDLHSELNLSSLELGDSALYFCASSVLAGSTDTQYFGPGTRLTVL.